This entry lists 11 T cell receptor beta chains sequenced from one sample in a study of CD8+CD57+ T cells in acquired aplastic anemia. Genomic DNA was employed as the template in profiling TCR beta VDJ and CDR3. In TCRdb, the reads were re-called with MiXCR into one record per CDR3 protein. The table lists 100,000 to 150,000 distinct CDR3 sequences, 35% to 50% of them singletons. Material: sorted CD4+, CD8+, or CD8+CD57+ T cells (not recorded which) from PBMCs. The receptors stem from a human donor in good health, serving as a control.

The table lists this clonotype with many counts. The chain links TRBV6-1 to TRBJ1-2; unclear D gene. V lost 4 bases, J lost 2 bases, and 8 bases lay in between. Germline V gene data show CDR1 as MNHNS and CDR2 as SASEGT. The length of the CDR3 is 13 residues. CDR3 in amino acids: CASSVESNYGYTF. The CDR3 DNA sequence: TGTGCCAGCAGTGTCGAATCGAACTATGGCTACACCTTC.

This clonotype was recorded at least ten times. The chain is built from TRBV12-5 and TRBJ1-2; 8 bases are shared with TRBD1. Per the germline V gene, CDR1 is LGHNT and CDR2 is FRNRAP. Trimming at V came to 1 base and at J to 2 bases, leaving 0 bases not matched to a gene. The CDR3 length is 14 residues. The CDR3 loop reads CASGLGQGNYGYTF. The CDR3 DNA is TGTGCTAGTGGTTTGGGACAGGGGAACTATGGCTACACCTTC.

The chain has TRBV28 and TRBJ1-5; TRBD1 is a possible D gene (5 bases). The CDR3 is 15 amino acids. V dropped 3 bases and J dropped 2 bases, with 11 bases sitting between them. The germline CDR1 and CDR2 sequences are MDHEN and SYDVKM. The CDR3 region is CASSFRGRGNQPQHF. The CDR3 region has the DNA TGTGCCAGCAGTTTTAGGGGTAGGGGCAATCAGCCCCAGCATTTT.

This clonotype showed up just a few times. CDR3 amino acids: CSAIPTGQAYNEQFF. CDR3 coding DNA: TGCAGTGCTATTCCCACGGGACAGGCCTACAATGAGCAGTTCTTC. The chain employs TRBV20-1 and TRBJ2-1; 8 bases are a match to TRBD1. The trim removed 4 bases at V and 2 bases at J, leaving 7 bases unmatched. This CDR3 contains 15 residues. CDR1 DFQATT and CDR2 SNEGSKA come from the germline V gene (reference sequence).

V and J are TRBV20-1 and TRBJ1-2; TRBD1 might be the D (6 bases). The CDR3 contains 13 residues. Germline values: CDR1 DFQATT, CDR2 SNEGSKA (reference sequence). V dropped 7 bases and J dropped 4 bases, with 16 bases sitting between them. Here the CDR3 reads CSGAFRGGYGYTF. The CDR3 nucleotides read TGCAGTGGGGCATTCAGGGGTGGCTATGGCTACACCTTC.

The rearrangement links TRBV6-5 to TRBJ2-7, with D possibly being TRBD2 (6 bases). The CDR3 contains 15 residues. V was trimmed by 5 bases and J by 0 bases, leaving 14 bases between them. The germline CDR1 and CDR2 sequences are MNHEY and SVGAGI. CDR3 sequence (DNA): TGTGCCAGCAGTGGGGGGAGACAGAGCTCCTACGAGCAGTACTTC. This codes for CASSGGRQSSYEQYF.

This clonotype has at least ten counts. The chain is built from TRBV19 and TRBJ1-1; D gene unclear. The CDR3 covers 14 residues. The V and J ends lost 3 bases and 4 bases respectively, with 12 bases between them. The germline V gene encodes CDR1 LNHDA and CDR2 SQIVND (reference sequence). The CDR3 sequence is CASSMGGSLTEAFF. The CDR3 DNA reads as TGTGCCAGTAGTATGGGAGGTTCCCTCACTGAAGCTTTCTTT.

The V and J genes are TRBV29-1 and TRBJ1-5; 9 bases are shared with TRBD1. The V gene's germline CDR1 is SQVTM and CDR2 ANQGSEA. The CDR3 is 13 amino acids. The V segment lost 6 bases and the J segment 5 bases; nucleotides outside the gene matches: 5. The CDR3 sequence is CSVGTGRDQPQHF. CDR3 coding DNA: TGCAGCGTGGGGACAGGGCGGGATCAGCCCCAGCATTTT.

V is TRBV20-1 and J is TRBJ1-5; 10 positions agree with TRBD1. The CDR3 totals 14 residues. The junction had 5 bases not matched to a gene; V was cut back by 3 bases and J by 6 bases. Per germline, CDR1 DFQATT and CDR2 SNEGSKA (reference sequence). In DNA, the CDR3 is TGCAGTGCTAGTAAGGGACAGGGGTTTCAGCCCCAGCATTTT. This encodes CSASKGQGFQPQHF.

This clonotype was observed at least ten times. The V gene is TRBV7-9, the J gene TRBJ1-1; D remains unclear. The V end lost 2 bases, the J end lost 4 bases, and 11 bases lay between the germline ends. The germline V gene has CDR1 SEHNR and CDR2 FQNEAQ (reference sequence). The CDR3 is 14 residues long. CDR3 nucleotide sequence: TGTGCCAGCAGCTTAAGCCAGGCCGGCACTGAAGCTTTCTTT. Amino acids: CASSLSQAGTEAFF. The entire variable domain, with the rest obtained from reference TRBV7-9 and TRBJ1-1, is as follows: DTGVSQNPRHKITKRGQNVTFRCDPISEHNRLYWYRQTLGQGPEFLTYFQNEAQLEKSRLLSDRFSAERPKGSFSTLEIQRTEQGDSAMYLCASSLSQAGTEAFFGQGTRLTVV.

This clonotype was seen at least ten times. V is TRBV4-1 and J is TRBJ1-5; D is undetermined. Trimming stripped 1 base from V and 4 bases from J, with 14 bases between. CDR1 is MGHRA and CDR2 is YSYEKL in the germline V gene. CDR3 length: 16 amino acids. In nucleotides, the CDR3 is TGCGCCAGCAGCCAAGCCTCCGCGACGGGAAATCAGCCCCAGCATTTT. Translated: CASSQASATGNQPQHF.